These 9 T cell receptor beta chains share one sample of origin, sequenced in a study of T cells in Graves' hyperthyroidism and ophthalmopathy. Regions amplified from RNA transcripts were the TCR beta CDR3 regions. The TCR CDR3 was amplified in a first-round RT-PCR using the HTBI primer set. Each CDR3 protein is one row after TCRdb ran MiXCR on the multiplex PCR reads. Of a few hundred thousand distinct CDR3 sequences listed, approximately 44% were seen once; the top ten hold around 8%. The specimen was peripheral blood or thyroid tissue (not recorded which). These receptors all come from a woman aged 18 to 35 with Graves' hyperthyroidism.

This clonotype came up a few times. V and J are TRBV6-6 and TRBJ1-4; D gene unclear. This CDR3 comprises 15 residues. The germline V and J ends were trimmed by 6 bases and 8 bases, with 19 bases remaining between them. Looked up from germline, CDR1 is MNHNY and CDR2 is SVGAGI (reference sequence). In DNA, the CDR3 is TGTGCCAGCAGAGGTACTGAGGGTTTACAAGAAAAACTGTTTTTT. Protein: CASRGTEGLQEKLFF.

This clonotype was detected many times. V gene TRBV5-1 combines with J gene TRBJ1-2; tentatively, D is TRBD1 (5 bases). V shed 2 bases and J shed 0 bases, with 8 bases lying between them. The germline V gene encodes CDR1 SGHRS and CDR2 YFSETQ. There are 14 residues in the CDR3. The chain's CDR3 is CASSLQASNYGYTF. The CDR3 DNA follows: TGCGCCAGCAGCTTACAGGCGTCTAACTATGGCTACACCTTC.

The CDR3 nucleotides are TGCAGTGCTAGAGATGGGACAGGGGGAAGCAATCAGCCCCAGCATTTT. Its protein is CSARDGTGGSNQPQHF. The genes are TRBV20-1 and TRBJ1-5, with TRBD1 identical over 11 bases. V gave up 0 bases and J gave up 1 base; unmatched junction bases: 2. The CDR3 spans 16 residues. Germline V CDR1 and CDR2: DFQATT, SNEGSKA (reference sequence).

This clonotype has a count of ten or more. This chain connects TRBV5-1 to TRBJ1-2, with a weak D call TRBD1 (5 bases). CDR3 length: 13 amino acids. Trimming left V 4 bases short and J 2 bases short, with 9 bases between. The germline V gene has CDR1 SGHRS and CDR2 YFSETQ. The CDR3 here is CASSDRNNYGYTF. CDR3 DNA sequence: TGCGCCAGCAGCGACAGAAACAACTATGGCTACACCTTC.

The chain has TRBV10-1 and TRBJ2-1; possibly TRBD1 for D (5 bases). This CDR3 contains 16 residues. Germline V gene data show CDR1 as WNHNN and CDR2 as SYGVQD (reference sequence). V lost 1 base to trimming and J lost 0 bases, with 10 bases between them. The CDR3 is CASSEFRQGSYNEQFF. The CDR3 DNA is TGCGCCAGCAGTGAGTTTCGGCAGGGCTCCTACAATGAGCAGTTCTTC.

Concerning this clonotype itself: A single base separates this from a much larger clone, so it may be a read error. V gene TRBV7-8 combines with J gene TRBJ1-1; 7 bases match TRBD1. Germline V lookup: CDR1 SGHVS, CDR2 FQNEAQ. The CDR3 totals 15 residues. J gave up 4 bases and V 8 bases, and 13 bases lay outside the gene matches. CDR3 sequence reads: CASGKGKGAGTEAFF. CDR3 coding DNA: TGTGCCAGCGGCAAAGGGAAGGGGGCTGGCACTGAAGCTTTCTTT.

Ten or more counts support this clonotype. The rearrangement joins TRBV12-3 or TRBV12-4 to TRBJ2-2, with unresolved D. There are 14 residues in the CDR3. V was clipped by 2 bases and J by 6 bases, with 10 bases between them. This CDR3 reads CASSLISPPGELFF. CDR3 nucleotides: TGTGCCAGCAGTTTAATTTCGCCACCCGGGGAGCTGTTTTTT.

The chain has TRBV20-1 and TRBJ2-2; 10 bases are a match to TRBD2. The J segment lost 5 bases and the V segment lost 0 bases, leaving 6 bases of the junction unmatched. CDR1 is DFQATT and CDR2 is SNEGSKA in the germline V gene (reference sequence). The CDR3 contains 16 residues. The CDR3 bases are TGCAGTGCTAGAGAACCTAGCGGGAGCCGTACCGGGGAGCTGTTTTTT. Its protein product is CSAREPSGSRTGELFF.

This clonotype was counted ten times or more. The chain has TRBV20-1 and TRBJ1-6, with D unresolved. From germline, CDR1 is DFQATT and CDR2 SNEGSKA (reference sequence). Between the trimmed V and J ends, which lost 3 bases and 9 bases, there was a span of 18 bases. The CDR3 covers 15 residues. CDR3 sequence: CSARALPGGSSPLHF. CDR3 nucleotides: TGCAGTGCTAGGGCGCTCCCTGGCGGGAGTTCACCCCTCCACTTT.